This passage covers 9 T cell receptor beta chains from one sample sequenced in a study of T cells after posttransplantation cyclophosphamide. A marrow graft followed busulfan-fludarabine conditioning, with cyclophosphamide on days +3 and +4. This table comes from immunoSEQ multiplex PCR, and its TCRdb copy is limited to in-frame clones, with some not included. Of roughly 42,000 clones listed, 90% are singletons. Material: PBMCs, obtained roughly 60 days after allogeneic stem cell transplant with posttransplant cyclophosphamide. Receptor source: a male patient between 55 and 70 years old who received an allogeneic stem cell transplant from a related donor and was CMV-positive. Part of the T cell pool may stem from the graft donor.

J is TRBJ2-5 and V is TRBV15, with a tentative D call TRBD2 (7 bases). This CDR3 has 14 residues. The V gene lost 1 base and the J gene lost 4 bases, with 10 bases spanning the gap. Germline V CDR1 and CDR2: LNHNV, YYDKDF (reference sequence). The CDR3 loop reads CATSRARGRETQYF. The DNA for the CDR3 is TGTGCCACCAGCAGAGCGCGGGGGCGAGAGACCCAGTACTTC.

The V gene is TRBV6-1, the J gene TRBJ1-1; 8 bases align to TRBD1. The CDR3 contains 15 residues. Germline CDR1 reads MNHNS; CDR2 reads SASEGT. J was trimmed by 0 bases and V by 6 bases; bases with no gene match: 6. CDR3 loop: CASRGQGAVNTEAFF. The CDR3 coding sequence is TGTGCCAGCAGGGGTCAGGGGGCCGTGAACACTGAAGCTTTCTTT.

This chain connects TRBV29-1 to TRBJ2-1; perhaps TRBD2 as D (6 bases). Germline CDR1 SQVTM, CDR2 ANQGSEA. V lost 4 bases, J lost 7 bases, and 14 bases lay in between. This CDR3 is built from 13 residues. The CDR3 nucleotides are TGCAGCGTTGTGGGGGGTCCGACGAATGAGCAGTTCTTC. The encoded protein is CSVVGGPTNEQFF.

The J gene is TRBJ1-4, the V gene TRBV7-9; a weak D match, TRBD1 (5 bases). The germline V gene has CDR1 SEHNR and CDR2 FQNEAQ (reference sequence). V dropped 5 bases and J dropped 8 bases, with 15 bases sitting between them. The CDR3 spans 14 residues. This chain's CDR3 is CASSLGGAGEKLFF. The CDR3 DNA reads as TGTGCCAGCAGCCTCGGAGGGGCCGGGGAAAAACTGTTTTTT.

J is TRBJ2-1 and V is TRBV5-1, with D possibly being TRBD1 (6 bases). The CDR3 length is 14 residues. Trimming cost V 0 bases and J 7 bases, with 11 bases left between them. The germline CDR1 and CDR2 sequences are SGHRS and YFSETQ. In nucleotides, the CDR3 is TGCGCCAGCAGCTTGGCGGCAGGGACAAATGAGCAGTTCTTC. This gives the protein CASSLAAGTNEQFF.

The V call is TRBV5-1, the J call TRBJ2-5; 9 bases map to TRBD2. Germline loops: CDR1 SGHRS, CDR2 YFSETQ. V was pared by 4 bases and J by 3 bases, with 19 bases of the junction left unmatched. This CDR3 region has 19 residues. The CDR3 sequence: CASSRGTSSIRRSEETQYF. For the CDR3, the DNA is TGCGCCAGCAGCCGTGGGACTAGCAGTATTCGGCGGAGCGAAGAGACCCAGTACTTC.

This clone was detected once. The CDR3 DNA is TGTGCCTGGATCCCGACAGGGGTCTATGGCTACACCTTC. Protein: CAWIPTGVYGYTF. J is TRBJ1-2 and V is TRBV30; 8 bases match TRBD1. Looked up from germline, CDR1 is GTSNPN and CDR2 is SVGIG (reference sequence). The CDR3 contains 13 residues. V was pared by 4 bases and J by 4 bases, with 5 bases of the junction left unmatched.

The rearrangement joins TRBV28 to TRBJ1-1, with 10 bases identical to TRBD1. In germline, CDR1 is MDHEN, CDR2 SYDVKM. This CDR3 is 14 amino acids long. J lost 6 bases, V lost 6 bases, and 7 bases had no gene match. CDR3 bases: TGTGCCAGCAGCGACAGGGGGCTGATCGCTGAAGCTTTCTTT. It yields the protein CASSDRGLIAEAFF.

This rearrangement joins TRBV7-9 to TRBJ2-1; D unresolved. This CDR3 region has 14 residues. The germline V gene encodes CDR1 SEHNR and CDR2 FQNEAQ (reference sequence). Trimming cost V 6 bases and J 5 bases, with 14 bases left between them. Written as DNA, the CDR3 is TGTGCCAGCAGGAATCCTCTCGGAGACAATGAGCAGTTCTTC. Its translation: CASRNPLGDNEQFF.